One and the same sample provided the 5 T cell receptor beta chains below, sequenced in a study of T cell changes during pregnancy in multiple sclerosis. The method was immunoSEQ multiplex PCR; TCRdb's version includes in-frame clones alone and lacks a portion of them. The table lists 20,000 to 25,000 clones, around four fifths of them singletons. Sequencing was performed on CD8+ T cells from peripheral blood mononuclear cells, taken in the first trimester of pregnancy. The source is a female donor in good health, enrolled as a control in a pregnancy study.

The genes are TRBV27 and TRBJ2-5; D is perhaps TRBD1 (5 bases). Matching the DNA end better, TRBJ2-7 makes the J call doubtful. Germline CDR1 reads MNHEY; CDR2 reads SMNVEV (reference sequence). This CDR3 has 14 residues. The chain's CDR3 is CASSAQQAFGEQYF. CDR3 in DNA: TGTGCCAGCAGTGCTCAACAGGCCTTCGGCGAGCAGTACTTC.

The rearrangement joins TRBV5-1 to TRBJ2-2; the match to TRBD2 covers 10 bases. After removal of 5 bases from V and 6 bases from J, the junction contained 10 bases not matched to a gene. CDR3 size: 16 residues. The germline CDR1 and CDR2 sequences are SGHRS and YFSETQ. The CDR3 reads CASSTRLLAGAGELFF. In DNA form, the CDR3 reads TGCGCCAGCAGTACCCGGCTGCTAGCGGGAGCCGGGGAGCTGTTTTTT. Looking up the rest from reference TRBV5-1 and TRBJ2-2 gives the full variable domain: KAGVTQTPRYLIKTRGQQVTLSCSPISGHRSVSWYQQTPGQGLQFLFEYFSETQRNKGNFPGRFSGRQFSNSRSEMNVSTLELGDSALYLCASSTRLLAGAGELFFGEGSRLTVL.

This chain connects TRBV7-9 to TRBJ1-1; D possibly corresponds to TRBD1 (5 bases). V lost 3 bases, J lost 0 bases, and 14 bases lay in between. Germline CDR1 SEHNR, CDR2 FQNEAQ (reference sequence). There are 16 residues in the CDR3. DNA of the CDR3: TGTGCCAGCAGCTTCCCAAACCTAGGGGTGAACACTGAAGCTTTCTTT. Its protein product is CASSFPNLGVNTEAFF.

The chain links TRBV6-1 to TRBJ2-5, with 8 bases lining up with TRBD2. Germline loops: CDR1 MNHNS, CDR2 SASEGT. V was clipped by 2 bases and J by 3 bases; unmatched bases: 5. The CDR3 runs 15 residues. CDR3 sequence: CASSEWRGRKETQYF. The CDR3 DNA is TGTGCCAGCAGTGAATGGCGCGGGAGGAAAGAGACCCAGTACTTC.

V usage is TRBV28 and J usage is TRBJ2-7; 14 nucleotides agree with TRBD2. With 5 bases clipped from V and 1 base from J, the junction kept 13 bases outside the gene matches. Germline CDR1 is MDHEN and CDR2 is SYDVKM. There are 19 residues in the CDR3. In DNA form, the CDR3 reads TGTGCCAGCAGTATGTCCGGGACTAGCGGGAGTATACATTCCTACGAGCAGTACTTC. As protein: CASSMSGTSGSIHSYEQYF. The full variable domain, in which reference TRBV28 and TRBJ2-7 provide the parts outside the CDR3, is DVKVTQSSRYLVKRTGEKVFLECVQDMDHENMFWYRQDPGLGLRLIYFSYDVKMKEKGDIPEGYSVSREKKERFSLILESASTNQTSMYLCASSMSGTSGSIHSYEQYFGPGTRLTVT.